The clone carrying this T cell receptor beta chain has more than one count but fewer than ten. Antigen: not known. The data are from a study of post-analysis software for immune sequencing data. Study-level findings and limits: Same-batch samples co-clustered strongly by F measure. Compared with controls, patients had more of 4 to 6 TRBV segments, including TRBV5-6, TRBV5-1 and TRBV20-1.

Included in the TCR beta cDNA libraries were unique molecular identifiers. TCRdb independently ran MiXCR on the PCR reads; one entry per CDR3 protein. Of some 700,000 distinct CDR3 sequences listed, about 60% are singletons. J gave up 4 bases and V 4 bases, and 3 bases lay outside the gene matches. Germline lookup yields CDR1 ENHRY and CDR2 SYGVKD. The CDR3 extends over 16 amino acids. The sequencing input was blood. The rearrangement joins TRBV10-3 to TRBJ2-3, with 15 bases that match TRBD2. The origin of this receptor is a girl aged 2 to 10 with multiple sclerosis. CDR3 sequence: CAISGGLAGGADTQYF. Here the CDR3 DNA reads TGTGCCATCAGTGGGGGACTAGCGGGGGGCGCAGATACGCAGTATTTT.